The T cell receptor beta chain described here comes from a study of Ad26.COV2.S vaccination and SARS-CoV-2 variants (TCRdb year 2021). A note on the overall study: Donors in the vaccine arm were drawn from COV1001, a multicentre, randomized, double-blind, placebo-controlled phase I-IIa trial testing Ad26.COV2.S in healthy adults. Ad26.COV2.S was given intramuscularly at 5x10^10 or 1x10^11 viral particles, as a single shot or as two shots 56 days apart. The specificity and breadth of SARS-CoV-2-reactive T cell receptors after Ad26.COV2.S vaccination were assessed by TCRbeta repertoire sequencing. The TCR-sequenced set comprised around 32 samples: around 20 Ad26.COV2.S vaccine recipients, 5 placebo recipients and 8 SARS-CoV-2 convalescent individuals. Trial participants were randomized into five groups of five, in which low-dose or high-dose Ad26.COV2.S was given once or twice, or placebo was given on both occasions. Investigators remained blinded to trial group allocation during experiments and outcome assessment. Study-wide conclusions, independent of this receptor: Comparing responses between vaccine doses or regimens was not something the study was powered to do. After vaccination, substantial breadth of spike-specific CD8+ and CD4+ T cell responses was reported. According to the authors, total T cell responses may have been underestimated by the TCR breadth and depth analyses. Compared with placebo recipients, Ad26.COV2.S recipients showed higher spike-specific TCR breadth (P = 0.0014). Vaccine and placebo recipients had comparable non-spike TCR breadth, which fits with the vaccine containing only spike.

TCRbeta CDR3 regions were sequenced with the immunoSEQ Assay. After extraction, genomic DNA underwent amplification by bias-controlled multiplex PCR, followed by high-throughput sequencing. The authors' analysis ran thus. Collapsing and filtering of sequences were performed to quantify the absolute abundance of each unique TCRbeta CDR3 region. T cell fraction was estimated by normalizing TCRbeta template counts to usable DNA, with usable DNA measured through amplification of reference genes found in all nucleated cells. Repertoire TCRs were annotated as SARS-CoV-2-specific when V gene, CDR3 amino acid sequence and J gene were exactly matched to a known reactive TCR set. The reference SARS-CoV-2 TCR set came from MIRA and was filtered for enrichment in COVID-19-positive ImmuneCODE repertoires, removing public or cross-reactive TCRs. Drawing on the MIRA antigens, annotated TCRs were analysed further at the level of specific ORF or position within ORF. Depth was the summed frequency of annotated unique rearrangements, while breadth was defined as annotated unique rearrangements over total unique productive rearrangements. Two-sided Wilcoxon rank-sum tests were applied when comparing TCR breadth between groups. TCRdb stores this immuneACCESS table with in-frame sequences only. Part of the clones is absent; in the studies checked, under half of the shortfall reflects unresolved V genes, and no reason is known for the rest. D and trimming were read from the DNA, whereas the V and J calls and clone size are those reported in that table. This sample holds approximately 500,000 clones; 87% were observed only once. The biggest ten clones account for 10% to 15% of the sample.

Worth noting for this clone: Its antigen is currently not known. Base qualities are not recorded, but no much larger clone differs from it by a single base.

From cysteine to phenylalanine, the CDR3 is 13 amino acids long. Only CDR3 DNA remains: 39 bases, in frame from the first base. From the germline V gene (reference sequence), CDR1 is LNHDA and CDR2 is SQIVND. Relative to germline, V is 6 bases shorter and J is 2 bases shorter, with 11 bases between their ends. The intended sense of this specimen's treatment or condition label: some 20 received Ad26.COV2.S at low or high dose, single or two shots; about five received placebo; per-sample allocation not given. Repertoires of vaccine and placebo recipients were sequenced from samples collected on day 63 after the first injection. Between 29 July and 7 August 2020, Cohort 1b enrolled some 25 adults aged 18-55 years at one site in Boston, USA. Ad26.COV2.S was a replication-incompetent adenovirus type 26 vector expressing a prefusion-stabilized SARS-CoV-2 spike protein from the original Wuhan strain.

The rearrangement joined TRBV19 to TRBJ2-7; perhaps TRBD2 is the D gene, with 6 bases matching. Sequences were derived from peripheral blood, sampled in a trial of Ad26.COV2.S vaccine versus placebo. The sequence was obtained from a person between 18 and 59 years old who received the Ad26.COV2.S COVID-19 vaccine or a placebo. CDR3 sequence: CASRAGPTYEQYF. Read as DNA, the sequence is TGTGCCAGTAGGGCGGGACCAACCTACGAGCAGTACTTC.